This is a list of T cell receptor beta chains from one sample in a study of monozygotic twins with inflammatory bowel disease. TCRdb re-called the 5' RACE reads and gives one entry per CDR3 protein, without DNA. The sample totals some 150,000 distinct CDR3 sequences. Sequencing was done on a sample of blood. The receptors shown here come from a human donor with ulcerative colitis or Crohn's disease, or a healthy co-twin of an affected twin (not recorded which). Each CDR3 is given with its conserved first and last residue.

TRBV6-5	TRBJ1-2	CASRQGTGGGYTF
TRBV20-1	TRBJ1-5	CSARGGRDSNQPQHF
TRBV28	TRBJ2-7	CASSPFLSGGPEQYF
TRBV25-1	TRBJ2-1	CASSDPGEEFF
TRBV7-2	TRBJ2-3	CASSLAPRGQYF
TRBV9	TRBJ1-1	CASSETGADIEAFF
TRBV15	TRBJ2-3	CATSTRLAADTQYF
TRBV20-1	TRBJ2-7	CSARLVGRVGYEQYF
TRBV28	TRBJ2-3	CASSFSYTRLAESDTQYF
TRBV20-1	TRBJ1-4	CSAFRTGGGKLFF
TRBV27	TRBJ2-2	CASSSGQGGGELFF
TRBV7-2	TRBJ1-5	CASSQTRGEQPQHF
TRBV5-1	TRBJ1-6	CASSLEGVSSYNSPLHF
TRBV4-3	TRBJ2-1	CASSQGRHNEQFF
TRBV19	TRBJ2-1	CASSIFLAGVINEQFF
TRBV20-1	TRBJ1-3	CSAREGGSGNTIYF
TRBV20-1	TRBJ2-1	CSASGSSYNEQFF
TRBV7-9	TRBJ1-6	CAIRVDNTNSPLHF
TRBV12-3/TRBV12-4	TRBJ2-2	CASRGDPNTGELFF
TRBV5-1	TRBJ2-1	CASSLVGGIPPGLADNEQFF
TRBV7-6	TRBJ2-5	CASSFPGRETQYF
TRBV5-1	TRBJ1-4	CASSPSGQGGNEKLFF
TRBV12-1	TRBJ1-5	CASSFHILPDSYQPQHF
TRBV7-2	TRBJ1-6	CASSLDLLRANSPLHF